A single sample gave rise to the 32 T cell receptor beta chains below, sequenced in a study of human T cells and chemical hapten exposure. Time point of the sample: pre-sensitization, week 0. Treatment: therapeutic diphenylcyclopropenone sensitization with weekly scalp DPC. The authors extracted total RNA from unfractionated whole blood. MiXCR was run by TCRdb on the RACE reads, yielding one entry per CDR3 protein. The table lists tens of thousands of distinct CDR3 sequences, approximately 12% of them singletons. Sequenced material: whole blood, taken in connection with sensitization to the hapten diphenylcyclopropenone (DPC). The receptor set was obtained from a woman in her thirties or forties with alopecia areata. Some clones in this sample may be carry-over from other donors' samples.

This clonotype was observed at least ten times. The J gene is TRBJ2-5, the V gene TRBV20-1; D is unclear. Looked up from germline, CDR1 is DFQATT and CDR2 is SNEGSKA (reference sequence). The CDR3 runs to 13 residues. The V and J ends lost 4 bases and 1 base respectively, with 10 bases between them. The CDR3 sequence: CSATIHGQETQYF. In nucleotides, the CDR3 is TGCAGTGCTACCATCCATGGCCAAGAGACCCAGTACTTC.

This clonotype was seen many times. The rearrangement links TRBV28 to TRBJ1-2, with D maybe TRBD1 (5 bases). Per germline, CDR1 MDHEN and CDR2 SYDVKM. Trimming removed 2 bases at V and 7 bases at J, with 8 bases between. The CDR3 runs to 12 residues. This chain's CDR3 is CASSLRQGGYTF. The CDR3 nucleotides are TGTGCCAGCAGTTTACGGCAGGGTGGCTACACCTTC.

In its sample, this clonotype was seen many times. The rearrangement uses TRBV12-3 or TRBV12-4 and TRBJ2-7; D is ambiguous. The CDR3 runs to 14 residues. The germline V and J ends were trimmed by 7 bases and 2 bases, with 15 bases remaining between them. The CDR3 is CASTLSGATYEQYF. Written as DNA, the CDR3 is TGTGCCAGCACCCTCTCGGGTGCGACCTACGAGCAGTACTTC.

This clonotype has only a few counts. The chain combines TRBV28 with TRBJ1-6, with 8 bases matching TRBD1. Germline trimming cut 8 bases from V and 10 bases from J; bases unmatched to any gene: 10. The CDR3 has 14 residues. The V gene's germline CDR1 is MDHEN and CDR2 SYDVKM. CDR3 DNA: TGTGCCAGCGGACAGGGCGGACAATACTCACCCCTCCACTTT. Its protein product is CASGQGGQYSPLHF.

The V and J genes are TRBV18 and TRBJ2-7, with 8 nucleotides matching TRBD1. V shed 4 bases and J 3 bases; nucleotides not matched to a gene: 5. Per the germline V gene, CDR1 is KGHSH and CDR2 is LQKENI. This CDR3 contains 14 residues. Written as DNA, the CDR3 is TGTGCCAGCTCACACCCGGACAGGGTCTACGAGCAGTACTTC. Amino acid sequence: CASSHPDRVYEQYF.

The gene calls are TRBV3-2 and TRBJ1-5; the table gives TRBD1 as D, unverified against the DNA. TRBV3-2 constitutes a pseudogene. CDR3 length: 16 amino acids. The DNA of the CDR3 is TGTGCCAGCAGCCAAGGAGACAGAACTGGCAATCAGCCCCAGCATTTT. It encodes CASSQGDRTGNQPQHF.

This clonotype was seen only once. V gene TRBV5-1 combines with J gene TRBJ2-3; 8 nucleotides agree with TRBD1. The CDR3 sequence is 14 residues long. The J segment lost 1 base and the V segment lost 4 bases, leaving 2 bases of the junction unmatched. Germline V gene sequence: CDR1 SGHRS, CDR2 YFSETQ. CDR3 nucleotide sequence: TGCGCCAGCAGCGTACAGGGGGGCACAGATACGCAGTATTTT. Amino acids: CASSVQGGTDTQYF.

At least ten counts were recorded for this clonotype. The rearrangement uses TRBV28 and TRBJ1-5; no reliable D call. CDR3 length: 14 amino acids. Trimming removed 4 bases from V and 0 bases from J, with 7 bases in between. CDR1 and CDR2 from the germline V gene are MDHEN and SYDVKM. The CDR3 DNA follows: TGTGCCAGCAGTTCACCGCATAGCAATCAGCCCCAGCATTTT. The encoded protein is CASSSPHSNQPQHF. Full variable domain (rest looked up from reference TRBV28 and TRBJ1-5): DVKVTQSSRYLVKRTGEKVFLECVQDMDHENMFWYRQDPGLGLRLIYFSYDVKMKEKGDIPEGYSVSREKKERFSLILESASTNQTSMYLCASSSPHSNQPQHFGDGTRLSIL.

This clonotype was observed at least ten times. The rearrangement joins TRBV29-1 to TRBJ2-5; no clear D. The CDR3 is 12 residues long. Germline V lookup: CDR1 SQVTM, CDR2 ANQGSEA. Trimming stripped 4 bases from V and 4 bases from J, with 10 bases between. The CDR3 coding sequence is TGCAGCGTTGGGGTAAACGGAGAGACCCAGTACTTC. It translates to CSVGVNGETQYF.

J is TRBJ2-6 and V is TRBV28, with D perhaps matching TRBD1 (6 bases). The CDR3 consists of 15 residues. V was clipped by 0 bases and J by 4 bases, with 7 bases between them. Germline CDR1 reads MDHEN; CDR2 reads SYDVKM. This CDR3 reads CASSLWGAGANVLTF. The CDR3 DNA is TGTGCCAGCAGTTTATGGGGGGCCGGGGCCAACGTCCTGACTTTC. Filled out from reference TRBV28 and TRBJ2-6, the complete variable domain reads DVKVTQSSRYLVKRTGEKVFLECVQDMDHENMFWYRQDPGLGLRLIYFSYDVKMKEKGDIPEGYSVSREKKERFSLILESASTNQTSMYLCASSLWGAGANVLTFGAGSRLTVL.

This clonotype occurred many times. This chain uses TRBV24-1 with TRBJ1-4, with D possibly being TRBD1 (6 bases). CDR3 size: 13 residues. Trimming removed 7 bases at V and 5 bases at J, with 10 bases between. Germline V gene lookup returns CDR1 KGHDR and CDR2 SFDVKD. CDR3 amino acids: CATRDRKNEKLFF. DNA for the CDR3: TGTGCCACCAGGGACAGAAAAAATGAAAAACTGTTTTTT.

This clonotype was counted at least ten times. V and J are TRBV20-1 and TRBJ2-7; 7 bases line up with TRBD1. V shed 2 bases and J 6 bases; nucleotides not matched to a gene: 4. CDR1 DFQATT and CDR2 SNEGSKA come from the germline V gene (reference sequence). The CDR3 runs 12 residues. CDR3 protein: CSARPGQFEQYF. The CDR3, as DNA: TGCAGTGCTAGACCGGGACAGTTCGAGCAGTACTTC.

In this sample, this clonotype turned up many times. The rearrangement joins TRBV28 to TRBJ2-1; the D gene is possibly TRBD1 (5 bases). This CDR3 is 11 amino acids long. V was shortened by 6 bases and J by 10 bases, with 10 bases between the two germline ends. CDR1 MDHEN and CDR2 SYDVKM come from the germline V gene. CDR3 sequence: CASRGYREQFF. CDR3 DNA sequence: TGTGCCAGCAGGGGTTACAGGGAGCAGTTCTTC.

This clonotype showed up many times. The chain employs TRBV12-3 or TRBV12-4 and TRBJ1-2; D is unclear. Trimming took off 7 bases at V and 8 bases at J, with 17 bases between the two ends. This CDR3 has 13 amino acids. The CDR3 DNA reads TGTGCCAGCACCCTATCCGGTGGTGGAGGCTACACCTTC. Translating it yields CASTLSGGGGYTF.

This clonotype was picked up many times. The chain joins TRBV10-3 to TRBJ2-5; the match to TRBD2 covers 7 bases. Losses at the gene ends were 10 bases for V and 1 base for J; bases not matched to a gene: 3. CDR1 and CDR2 (germline): ENHRY, SYGVKD. The CDR3 spans 12 residues. The CDR3 DNA reads TGTGCCACCTCGGGGGGCCAAGAGACCCAGTACTTC. Encoded protein: CATSGGQETQYF.

Only a few counts were recorded for this clonotype. V gene TRBV28 combines with J gene TRBJ2-7, with a possible D match to TRBD1 (6 bases). CDR1 and CDR2 from the germline V gene are MDHEN and SYDVKM. Trimming shortened V by 5 bases and J by 6 bases, and 11 bases separated the two germline ends. The CDR3 is 12 amino acids. The DNA for the CDR3 is TGTGCCAGCAGTCGACAGGACTTCGAGCAGTACTTC. Translating gives CASSRQDFEQYF.

This clonotype was recorded at least ten times. This sequence joins TRBV11-2 and TRBJ2-7, with 9 bases that match TRBD1. Germline CDR1 and CDR2: SGHAT and FQNNGV. The CDR3 extends over 16 amino acids. J was trimmed by 10 bases and V by 3 bases; bases with no gene match: 16. CDR3 nucleotides: TGTGCCAGCAGCTTCCTACCGGGACAGGGCCCGCGGTCTCAGTACTTC. Residues: CASSFLPGQGPRSQYF.

This clonotype was detected many times. DNA of the CDR3: TGTGCCATCAGTGACAGGGCCGCCGAACAGCCCCAGCATTTT. Translated, it gives CAISDRAAEQPQHF. This sequence joins TRBV10-3 and TRBJ1-5; D possibly corresponds to TRBD1 (5 bases). Trimming removed 3 bases at V and 7 bases at J, with 13 bases between. The length of the CDR3 is 14 residues. CDR1 is ENHRY and CDR2 is SYGVKD in the germline V gene.

V usage is TRBV7-2 and J usage is TRBJ2-3, with 14 bases that match TRBD2. V lost 5 bases, J lost 2 bases, and 3 bases stayed unmatched. CDR1 and CDR2 (germline): SGHTA, FQGNSA. The CDR3 has 16 residues. The CDR3: CASSPGLAGATDTQYF. The CDR3 nucleotides are TGTGCCAGCAGCCCGGGACTAGCGGGGGCCACAGATACGCAGTATTTT.

The CDR3 DNA follows: TGTGCCAGCACTCATCGGGATAATGAAAAACTGTTTTTT. Protein product: CASTHRDNEKLFF. J is TRBJ1-4 and V is TRBV28; no definite D call. The CDR3 is 13 residues long. In germline, CDR1 is MDHEN, CDR2 SYDVKM. V dropped 7 bases and J dropped 4 bases, with 10 bases sitting between them. Full variable domain (missing parts from reference TRBV28 and TRBJ1-4): DVKVTQSSRYLVKRTGEKVFLECVQDMDHENMFWYRQDPGLGLRLIYFSYDVKMKEKGDIPEGYSVSREKKERFSLILESASTNQTSMYLCASTHRDNEKLFFGSGTQLSVL.

This clonotype was observed many times. The V and J genes are TRBV7-2 and TRBJ2-1, with D perhaps matching TRBD2 (6 bases). CDR1 is SGHTA, CDR2 FQGNSA, per germline. V was pared by 7 bases and J by 7 bases, with 17 bases between. There are 14 residues in the CDR3. CDR3 sequence (DNA): TGTGCCAGCAACCCCGGGACTTTCCCTAATGAGCAGTTCTTC. Translation: CASNPGTFPNEQFF.

The V gene is TRBV2, the J gene TRBJ2-2; D unclear. The CDR3 is made up of 14 amino acids. With 10 bases removed from V and 3 bases from J, the gap between germline ends came to 15 bases. Per germline, CDR1 SNHLY and CDR2 FYNNEI. The CDR3 nucleotides are TGTGCCACCTCCCCCATCGAGGACACCGGGGAGCTGTTTTTT. Protein: CATSPIEDTGELFF.

This clonotype was recorded many times. V is TRBV4-1 and J is TRBJ2-2; D is undetermined. The CDR3 is 16 residues long. The V end lost 0 bases, the J end lost 6 bases, and 14 bases lay between the germline ends. CDR1 is MGHRA, CDR2 YSYEKL, per germline. This CDR3 is CASSQDHVGFPGELFF. Written as DNA, the CDR3 is TGCGCCAGCAGCCAAGATCATGTGGGGTTCCCCGGGGAGCTGTTTTTT.

V gene TRBV7-3 combines with J gene TRBJ2-7; 7 bases map to TRBD1. CDR3 size: 13 residues. V trimming: 5 bases; J trimming: 4 bases; junction bases outside the gene matches: 5. Germline V gives CDR1 SGHTA, CDR2 FQGTGA. CDR3 nucleotide sequence: TGTGCCAGCAGCCTAGGACAGGAGTACGAGCAGTACTTC. It translates to CASSLGQEYEQYF.

This clonotype was counted many times. The gene calls are TRBV2 and TRBJ2-1; 13 bases fit TRBD2. CDR3 length: 14 residues. The ends lost 10 bases at V and 5 bases at J; junction bases unmatched: 5. Germline V CDR1 and CDR2: SNHLY, FYNNEI. Here the CDR3 DNA reads TGTGCCAACCTCGGGACTAGCGGGGACAATGAGCAGTTCTTC. Protein: CANLGTSGDNEQFF. Full variable domain (remainder filled in from reference TRBV2 and TRBJ2-1): EPEVTQTPSHQVTQMGQEVILRCVPISNHLYFYWYRQILGQKVEFLVSFYNNEISEKSEIFDDQFSVERPDGSNFTLKIRSTKLEDSAMYFCANLGTSGDNEQFFGPGTRLTVL.

In its sample, this clonotype was seen many times. V is TRBV12-3 or TRBV12-4 and J is TRBJ1-2; D remains unclear. Between the trimmed V and J ends, which lost 3 bases and 6 bases, there was a span of 14 bases. The CDR3 is 14 residues long. The CDR3 protein is CASSLMESSNGYTF. As DNA, the CDR3 is TGTGCCAGCAGTTTGATGGAGTCATCTAATGGCTACACCTTC.

This clonotype was counted at least ten times. The chain uses TRBV28 and TRBJ1-2, with D hard to call. CDR1 MDHEN and CDR2 SYDVKM come from the germline V gene. Trimming cost V 1 base and J 4 bases, with 7 bases left between them. The CDR3 is made up of 13 amino acids. The CDR3 bases are TGTGCCAGCAGTTTATCCGCGGTCTATGGCTACACCTTC. Amino acids: CASSLSAVYGYTF.

This chain connects TRBV9 to TRBJ2-2; D is undetermined. CDR3 length: 16 amino acids. CDR1 is SGDLS and CDR2 is YYNGEE in the germline V gene. V dropped 0 bases and J dropped 0 bases, with 9 bases sitting between them. The CDR3 DNA follows: TGTGCCAGCAGCGTAGAAGGCAGCTCGAACACCGGGGAGCTGTTTTTT. Protein sequence: CASSVEGSSNTGELFF.

This clonotype has ten or more counts. The chain combines TRBV2 with TRBJ1-6; a weak D match, TRBD1 (6 bases). V was pared by 9 bases and J by 5 bases, with 23 bases between. CDR3 length equals 17 residues. CDR1 SNHLY and CDR2 FYNNEI come from the germline V gene. The CDR3 loop is CASLLDSRLPNNSPLHF. As DNA, the CDR3 is TGTGCCAGTCTTTTGGACAGCCGCCTACCCAATAATTCACCCCTCCACTTT.

At least ten counts were recorded for this clonotype. J is TRBJ2-7 and V is TRBV2, with D unresolved. This CDR3 is built from 14 residues. CDR1 and CDR2 from the germline V gene are SNHLY and FYNNEI. Deletions cut 4 bases from V and 7 bases from J, with 17 bases between. CDR3: CASSGVTIYQEQYF. The CDR3 nucleotides are TGTGCCAGCAGTGGAGTAACCATCTACCAGGAGCAGTACTTC.

This clonotype showed up just a few times. J is TRBJ2-3 and V is TRBV10-2; D not certain. V was clipped by 3 bases and J by 6 bases, with 4 bases between them. Germline values: CDR1 WSHSY, CDR2 SAAADI. This CDR3 is 11 amino acids long. The CDR3 protein is CASSEGDTQYF. The CDR3 DNA sequence: TGCGCCAGCAGTGAAGGGGATACGCAGTATTTT.

There are a few counts of this clonotype. The chain links TRBV6-5 to TRBJ2-3; D may be TRBD2 (5 bases). The germline V and J ends were trimmed by 6 bases and 5 bases, with 18 bases remaining between them. Germline V gives CDR1 MNHEY, CDR2 SVGAGI. This CDR3 has 15 amino acids. The chain's CDR3 is CASRGRGSALDTQYF. CDR3 sequence (DNA): TGTGCCAGCAGGGGAAGAGGGTCGGCTTTAGATACGCAGTATTTT.